Presented here are 27 T cell receptor beta chains from one specimen sequenced in a study of shared clonotypes between healthy human individuals. Clones were sequenced by immunoSEQ multiplex PCR, and TCRdb holds only the in-frame ones, with some missing. The sample shows some 2,100,000 clones, approximately 94% of them seen only once. Sequenced input: naive CD4+ T cells sorted from blood. The sample's subset: CD45RA+ positively selected. The receptors derive from a man aged 18 to 35 in good health.

This clone was observed once. V and J are TRBV7-2 and TRBJ2-5, with 8 bases lining up with TRBD2. CDR3 size: 14 residues. V gave up 4 bases and J gave up 1 base; unmatched junction bases: 2. Germline CDR1 SGHTA, CDR2 FQGNSA. The CDR3 nucleotides are TGTGCCAGCAGCTCACTAGCGGCCCAAGAGACCCAGTACTTC. Translation: CASSSLAAQETQYF.

J is TRBJ1-2 and V is TRBV11-1; D call uncertain. Trimming stripped 0 bases from V and 0 bases from J, with 8 bases between. CDR1 and CDR2 (germline): SGHAT, FQDESV (reference sequence). This CDR3 contains 15 residues. Here the CDR3 reads CASSLAGSSNYGYTF. The CDR3 DNA follows: TGTGCCAGCAGCTTAGCGGGCAGTTCTAACTATGGCTACACCTTC.

The chain combines TRBV6-1 with TRBJ2-3; 7 bases are shared with TRBD1. The CDR3 runs 14 residues. Germline CDR1 reads MNHNS; CDR2 reads SASEGT. V shed 9 bases and J 3 bases; nucleotides not matched to a gene: 9. In DNA form, the CDR3 reads TGTGCCAGTCGACAGGGATTATTGACAGATACGCAGTATTTT. As protein: CASRQGLLTDTQYF.

The chain has TRBV6-1 and TRBJ2-7; the D is unclear. The CDR3 has 15 amino acids. V was pared by 6 bases and J by 1 base, with 16 bases between. Germline loops: CDR1 MNHNS, CDR2 SASEGT. For the CDR3, the DNA is TGTGCCAGCAGCCCAGTACACCATCCTTCCTACGAGCAGTACTTC. The encoded protein is CASSPVHHPSYEQYF.

The chain has TRBV10-1 and TRBJ2-1; 7 bases agree with TRBD2. After removal of 2 bases from V and 10 bases from J, the junction contained 5 bases not matched to a gene. Germline-derived CDR1 and CDR2 are WNHNN and SYGVQD (reference sequence). CDR3 length: 13 residues. CDR3 in DNA: TGCGCCAGCAGTGAGGGACTAGATGGGGAGCAGTTCTTC. Protein sequence: CASSEGLDGEQFF.

The V and J genes are TRBV6-5 and TRBJ2-1; weak D call: TRBD1 (6 bases). V was cut by 2 bases and J by 2 bases, with 13 bases left in between. The CDR3 totals 16 residues. The germline gives CDR1 MNHEY, CDR2 SVGAGI. The CDR3 bases are TGTGCCAGCAGTTACGAAGGCAGGGGTACCTACAATGAGCAGTTCTTC. Protein: CASSYEGRGTYNEQFF.

The rearrangement uses TRBV27 and TRBJ2-2, with TRBD1 matching 9 bases. The CDR3 has 16 residues. Trimming removed 0 bases from V and 6 bases from J; junction bases left unmatched: 5. The germline V gene encodes CDR1 MNHEY and CDR2 SMNVEV (reference sequence). The CDR3 bases are TGTGCCAGCAGTTTATCGACGACAGGGGGGTCCGGGGAGCTGTTTTTT. Translation: CASSLSTTGGSGELFF.

The table lists this clone with a count of one. The chain combines TRBV10-1 with TRBJ1-1; 9 bases line up with TRBD1. Trimming at V came to 7 bases and at J to 9 bases, leaving 3 bases not matched to a gene. Per the germline V gene, CDR1 is WNHNN and CDR2 is SYGVQD (reference sequence). The length of the CDR3 is 11 residues. CDR3 protein: CASMGQGKAFF. DNA of the CDR3: TGCGCCAGCATGGGACAGGGAAAAGCTTTCTTT.

This clone was seen once. The chain uses TRBV4-3 and TRBJ2-3; 12 nucleotides agree with TRBD2. The germline gives CDR1 LGHNA, CDR2 YSLEER. This CDR3 has 15 residues. Unmatched junction bases numbered 5, after V lost 4 bases and J lost 6 bases. CDR3 sequence: CASSRTSGKVDTQYF. DNA for the CDR3: TGCGCCAGCAGCCGGACTAGCGGGAAAGTCGATACGCAGTATTTT.

The chain employs TRBV5-4 and TRBJ1-5; D is perhaps TRBD1 (5 bases). There are 16 residues in the CDR3. Germline CDR1 and CDR2: SGHNT and YYREEE (reference sequence). V lost 0 bases and J lost 3, with 13 bases in between. The CDR3 protein is CASSLGQGKINQPQHF. The CDR3 nucleotides read TGTGCCAGCAGCTTGGGGCAGGGAAAAATCAATCAGCCCCAGCATTTT.

The chain has TRBV7-9 and TRBJ2-1, with 12 bases lining up with TRBD2. In germline, CDR1 is SEHNR, CDR2 FQNEAQ (reference sequence). Germline trimming cut 5 bases from V and 10 bases from J; bases unmatched to any gene: 9. The CDR3 covers 15 residues. CDR3 bases: TGTGCCAGCAGCGGAAGGACTAGCGGGGTACTGGAGCAGTTCTTC. The encoded protein is CASSGRTSGVLEQFF.

This chain links TRBV2 with TRBJ2-7; 9 nucleotides match TRBD1. Germline trimming cut 8 bases from V and 4 bases from J; bases unmatched to any gene: 6. CDR1 is SNHLY, CDR2 FYNNEI, per germline. This CDR3 contains 13 residues. The CDR3 spells CASLDRGSYEQYF. The CDR3 nucleotides are TGTGCCAGCCTAGACAGGGGGTCGTACGAGCAGTACTTC.

This chain uses TRBV6-1 with TRBJ2-7, with 10 bases fitting TRBD2. Losses at the gene ends were 8 bases for V and 5 bases for J; bases not matched to a gene: 9. CDR3 length equals 14 residues. Germline assignment: CDR1 MNHNS and CDR2 SASEGT. CDR3 nucleotides: TGTGCCAGCGGGCGGGGGACTAGCGAAAACGAGCAGTACTTC. Its protein is CASGRGTSENEQYF.

This chain uses TRBV19 with TRBJ1-2; tentative D call: TRBD1 (6 bases). Germline values: CDR1 LNHDA, CDR2 SQIVND (reference sequence). With 7 bases removed from V and 1 base from J, the gap between germline ends came to 13 bases. The CDR3 has 14 amino acids. In DNA, the CDR3 is TGTGCCAGTACCGACAGGCCCCGTAACTATGGCTACACCTTC. Amino acids: CASTDRPRNYGYTF.

This clone has a single count. The DNA of the CDR3 is TGTGCCAGTAACCTACAGGGTATCACCGGGGAGCTGTTTTTT. It encodes CASNLQGITGELFF. The chain is built from TRBV19 and TRBJ2-2, with a tentative D call TRBD1 (6 bases). Trimming removed 7 bases from V and 4 bases from J, with 13 bases in between. CDR3 length: 14 residues. Germline CDR1 LNHDA, CDR2 SQIVND (reference sequence).

This chain joins TRBV18 and TRBJ2-7; TRBD2 aligns across 9 bases. Trimming removed 6 bases from V and 0 bases from J; junction bases left unmatched: 6. The germline V gene has CDR1 KGHSH and CDR2 LQKENI. The length of the CDR3 is 15 residues. CDR3 sequence: CASSVAGDSSYEQYF. In DNA form, the CDR3 reads TGTGCCAGCTCGGTAGCGGGGGACTCCTCCTACGAGCAGTACTTC.

This sequence joins TRBV2 and TRBJ2-7; possibly TRBD1 for D (6 bases). Deletions cut 1 base from V and 5 bases from J, with 18 bases between. CDR1 and CDR2 from the germline V gene are SNHLY and FYNNEI. The CDR3 totals 16 residues. CDR3 nucleotides: TGTGCCAGCAGTGAAGAGACAGGTGCCTTCGGCAACGAGCAGTACTTC. This gives the protein CASSEETGAFGNEQYF.

This clone was seen a handful of times. CDR3 residues: CASTSGVSGINQPQHF. The DNA of the CDR3 is TGTGCCAGTACCTCTGGCGTATCAGGCATTAATCAGCCCCAGCATTTT. The V and J genes are TRBV19 and TRBJ1-5; D call uncertain. This CDR3 spans 16 amino acids. V was trimmed by 7 bases and J by 4 bases, leaving 20 bases between them. CDR1 and CDR2 from the germline V gene are LNHDA and SQIVND (reference sequence).

For the CDR3, the DNA is TGCGCCAGCAGCCAAAGCGAGGGAAGGGAACTCTACGAGCAGTACTTC. Translation gives CASSQSEGRELYEQYF. The gene calls are TRBV4-1 and TRBJ2-7; possible D gene TRBD2, 5 bases. CDR1 and CDR2 from the germline V gene are MGHRA and YSYEKL. V gave up 2 bases and J gave up 3 bases, with 17 bases separating them. CDR3 length: 16 residues.

The chain couples TRBV7-2 to TRBJ2-3, with D possibly TRBD2 on 5 matching bases. V lost 5 bases and J 8 bases, leaving 23 bases between the germline ends. The CDR3 spans 16 residues. In germline, CDR1 is SGHTA, CDR2 FQGNSA. In DNA, the CDR3 is TGTGCCAGCAGCCTTTCACAAGGGCTACATGCGGGTACGCAGTATTTT. It specifies CASSLSQGLHAGTQYF. The full variable domain, in which reference TRBV7-2 and TRBJ2-3 provide the parts outside the CDR3, is GAGVSQSPSNKVTEKGKDVELRCDPISGHTALYWYRQSLGQGLEFLIYFQGNSAPDKSGLPSDRFSAERTGGSVSTLTIQRTQQEDSAVYLCASSLSQGLHAGTQYFGPGTRLTVL.

The chain combines TRBV6-1 with TRBJ1-1; maybe TRBD1 (5 bases). V was shortened by 6 bases and J by 4 bases, with 15 bases between the two germline ends. The CDR3 loop spans 14 amino acids. Germline CDR1 and CDR2: MNHNS and SASEGT. CDR3 in DNA: TGTGCCAGCAGCGCCCCTGGGGGAACCACTGAAGCTTTCTTT. It codes for CASSAPGGTTEAFF.

As for this clone: Other DNA sequences from this sample encode an identical CDR3 as well. V gene TRBV6-1 combines with J gene TRBJ1-5; 11 bases match TRBD1. CDR1 MNHNS and CDR2 SASEGT come from the germline V gene. Trimming removed 6 bases from V and 4 bases from J; junction bases left unmatched: 2. This CDR3 has 14 residues. CDR3 protein: CASRGTGGNQPQHF. In DNA form, the CDR3 reads TGTGCCAGCAGAGGGACAGGGGGAAATCAGCCCCAGCATTTT.

This chain joins TRBV4-2 and TRBJ2-5; D may match TRBD1 or TRBD2 (6 bases each). V lost 1 base, J lost 5 bases, and 17 bases lay in between. The CDR3 consists of 16 residues. In germline, CDR1 is LGHNA, CDR2 YNFKEQ. CDR3 residues: CASSQVLGGRGETQYF. CDR3 nucleotide sequence: TGTGCCAGCAGCCAAGTCTTAGGGGGGAGAGGGGAGACCCAGTACTTC.

The rearrangement links TRBV7-2 to TRBJ2-7; TRBD2 matches 8 bases. Per the germline V gene, CDR1 is SGHTA and CDR2 is FQGNSA. There are 15 residues in the CDR3. Unmatched junction bases numbered 6, after V lost 3 bases and J lost 2 bases. CDR3 nucleotide sequence: TGTGCCAGCAGCTTGACTAGCGTGGAACCCTACGAGCAGTACTTC. The encoded protein is CASSLTSVEPYEQYF. The whole variable domain, filled in from reference TRBV7-2 and TRBJ2-7, reads GAGVSQSPSNKVTEKGKDVELRCDPISGHTALYWYRQSLGQGLEFLIYFQGNSAPDKSGLPSDRFSAERTGGSVSTLTIQRTQQEDSAVYLCASSLTSVEPYEQYFGPGTRLTVT.

This clone has a handful of counts. V is TRBV6-5 and J is TRBJ1-6, with 7 positions matching TRBD1. The CDR3 totals 15 residues. The ends lost 1 base at V and 9 bases at J; junction bases unmatched: 6. Germline V gene lookup returns CDR1 MNHEY and CDR2 SVGAGI. The CDR3 DNA reads as TGTGCCAGCAGTTACTTCGACAGGGAGGGTTCACCCCTCCACTTT. Translating it yields CASSYFDREGSPLHF.

The chain uses TRBV11-2 and TRBJ1-2; 9 positions match TRBD1. Germline V gene data show CDR1 as SGHAT and CDR2 as FQNNGV. Trimming at V came to 4 bases and at J to 0 bases, leaving 9 bases not matched to a gene. This CDR3 region has 17 residues. The CDR3 nucleotides are TGTGCCAGCAGCTACACAGGGGGCAAAACCCCTAACTATGGCTACACCTTC. It translates to CASSYTGGKTPNYGYTF.

This clone appeared a single time. The V call is TRBV7-9, the J call TRBJ2-1, with D unresolved. Germline V gene sequence: CDR1 SEHNR, CDR2 FQNEAQ (reference sequence). V lost 1 base, J lost 9 bases, and 10 bases lay in between. This CDR3 comprises 13 residues. The CDR3, as DNA: TGTGCCAGCAGCTTAGGATTGTCGGTTGAGCAGTTCTTC. Amino acid sequence: CASSLGLSVEQFF.